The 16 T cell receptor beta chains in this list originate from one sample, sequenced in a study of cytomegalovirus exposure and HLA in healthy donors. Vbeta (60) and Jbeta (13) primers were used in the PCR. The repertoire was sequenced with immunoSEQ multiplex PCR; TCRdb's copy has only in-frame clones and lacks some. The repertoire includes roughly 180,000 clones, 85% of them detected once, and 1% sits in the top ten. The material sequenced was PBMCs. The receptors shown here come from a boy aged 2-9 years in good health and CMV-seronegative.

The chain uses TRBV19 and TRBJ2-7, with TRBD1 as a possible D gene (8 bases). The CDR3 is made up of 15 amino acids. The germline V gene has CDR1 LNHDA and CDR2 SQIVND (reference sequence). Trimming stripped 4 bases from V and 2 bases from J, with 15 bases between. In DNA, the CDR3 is TGTGCCAGTAGTACCAGACAGGGGAGGGCCTACGAGCAGTACTTC. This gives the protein CASSTRQGRAYEQYF.

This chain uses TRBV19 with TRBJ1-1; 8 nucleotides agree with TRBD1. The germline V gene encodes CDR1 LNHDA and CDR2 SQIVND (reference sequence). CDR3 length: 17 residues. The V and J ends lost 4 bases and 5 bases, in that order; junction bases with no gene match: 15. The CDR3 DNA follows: TGTGCCAGTAGTACTCCCCGAGAGGGAGACAGGGGAACTGAAGCTTTCTTT. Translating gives CASSTPREGDRGTEAFF.

The CDR3 loop reads CASSFKSAGAFYSPLHF. In nucleotides, the CDR3 is TGTGCCAGCAGCTTCAAATCTGCGGGGGCGTTTTATTCACCCCTCCACTTT. This chain connects TRBV5-6 to TRBJ1-6; D is perhaps TRBD1 (6 bases). CDR1 SGHDT and CDR2 YYEEEE come from the germline V gene. CDR3 length: 17 amino acids. Trimming stripped 2 bases from V and 8 bases from J, with 20 bases between.

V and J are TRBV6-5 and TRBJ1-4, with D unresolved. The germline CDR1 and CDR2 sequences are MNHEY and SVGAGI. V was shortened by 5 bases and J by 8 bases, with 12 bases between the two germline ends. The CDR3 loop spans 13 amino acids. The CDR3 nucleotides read TGTGCCAGCAGTGGCCTCCGAGGGGAAAAACTGTTTTTT. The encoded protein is CASSGLRGEKLFF.

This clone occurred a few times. Written as DNA, the CDR3 is TGTGCCAGCAGGCAGACAGGGGCGGACAATGAGCAGTTCTTC. This sequence encodes CASRQTGADNEQFF. This chain links TRBV6-1 with TRBJ2-1; TRBD1 agrees at 8 bases. The CDR3 loop spans 14 amino acids. Germline V gene sequence: CDR1 MNHNS, CDR2 SASEGT. The V segment lost 6 bases and the J segment 5 bases; nucleotides outside the gene matches: 6.

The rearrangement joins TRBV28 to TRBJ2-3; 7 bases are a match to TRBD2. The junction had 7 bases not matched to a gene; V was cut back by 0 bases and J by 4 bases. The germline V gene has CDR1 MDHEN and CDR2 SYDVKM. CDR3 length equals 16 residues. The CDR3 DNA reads TGTGCCAGCAGTTTATGTGCACTAGCGTTCGCAGATACGCAGTATTTT. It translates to CASSLCALAFADTQYF.

The CDR3 loop reads CASRPPGTTNEQFF. CDR3 DNA: TGTGCCAGCAGGCCCCCGGGGACTACAAATGAGCAGTTCTTC. This sequence joins TRBV2 and TRBJ2-1, with 7 bases fitting TRBD2. Germline CDR1 SNHLY, CDR2 FYNNEI. This CDR3 has 14 amino acids. J gave up 7 bases and V 6 bases, and 9 bases lay outside the gene matches. The full variable domain, its missing parts supplied by reference TRBV2 and TRBJ2-1, is EPEVTQTPSHQVTQMGQEVILRCVPISNHLYFYWYRQILGQKVEFLVSFYNNEISEKSEIFDDQFSVERPDGSNFTLKIRSTKLEDSAMYFCASRPPGTTNEQFFGPGTRLTVL.

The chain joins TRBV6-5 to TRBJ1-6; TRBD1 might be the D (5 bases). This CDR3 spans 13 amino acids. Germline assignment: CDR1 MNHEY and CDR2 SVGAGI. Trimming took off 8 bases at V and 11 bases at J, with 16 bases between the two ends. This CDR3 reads CASRTREVTPLHF. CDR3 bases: TGTGCCAGCCGGACAAGGGAGGTCACACCCCTCCACTTT.

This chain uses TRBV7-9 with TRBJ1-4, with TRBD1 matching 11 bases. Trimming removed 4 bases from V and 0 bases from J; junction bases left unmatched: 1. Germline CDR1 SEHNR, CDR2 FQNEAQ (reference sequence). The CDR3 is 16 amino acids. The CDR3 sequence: CASSSGQGATNEKLFF. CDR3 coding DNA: TGTGCCAGCAGCTCGGGACAGGGGGCAACTAATGAAAAACTGTTTTTT. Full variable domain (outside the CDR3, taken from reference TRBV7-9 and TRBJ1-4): DTGVSQNPRHKITKRGQNVTFRCDPISEHNRLYWYRQTLGQGPEFLTYFQNEAQLEKSRLLSDRFSAERPKGSFSTLEIQRTEQGDSAMYLCASSSGQGATNEKLFFGSGTQLSVL.

The CDR3 reads CASSPRLAGSYNEQFF. CDR3 nucleotides: TGTGCCAGCAGTCCAAGACTAGCGGGGTCCTACAATGAGCAGTTCTTC. The chain couples TRBV27 to TRBJ2-1; 11 bases align to TRBD2. Germline loops: CDR1 MNHEY, CDR2 SMNVEV (reference sequence). This CDR3 region has 16 residues. Losses at the gene ends were 5 bases for V and 1 base for J; bases not matched to a gene: 4.

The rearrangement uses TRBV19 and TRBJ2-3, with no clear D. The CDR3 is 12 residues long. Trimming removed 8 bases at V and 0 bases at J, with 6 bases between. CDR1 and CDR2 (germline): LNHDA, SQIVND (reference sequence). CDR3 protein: CASSTSTDTQYF. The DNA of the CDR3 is TGTGCCAGTTCAACTAGCACAGATACGCAGTATTTT.

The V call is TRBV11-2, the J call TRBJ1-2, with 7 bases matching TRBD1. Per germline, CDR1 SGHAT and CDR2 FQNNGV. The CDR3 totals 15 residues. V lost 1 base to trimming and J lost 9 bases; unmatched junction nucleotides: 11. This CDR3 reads CASSLVGGQVGSYTF. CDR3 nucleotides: TGTGCCAGCAGCTTAGTAGGGGGCCAGGTCGGTAGCTACACCTTC.

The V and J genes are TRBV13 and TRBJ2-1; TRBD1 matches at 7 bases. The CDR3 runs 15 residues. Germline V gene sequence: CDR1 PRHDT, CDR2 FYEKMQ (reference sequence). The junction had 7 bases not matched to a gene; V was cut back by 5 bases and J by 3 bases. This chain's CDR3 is CASSPSGQLYNEQFF. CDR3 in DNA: TGTGCCAGCAGCCCCTCGGGACAGCTCTACAATGAGCAGTTCTTC.

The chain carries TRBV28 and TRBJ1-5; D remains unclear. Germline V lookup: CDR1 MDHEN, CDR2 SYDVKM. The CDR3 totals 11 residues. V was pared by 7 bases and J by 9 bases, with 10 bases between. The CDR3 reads CASTLSGPQHF. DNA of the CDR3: TGTGCCAGCACCTTGAGTGGGCCCCAGCATTTT. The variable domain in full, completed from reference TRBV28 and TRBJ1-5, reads DVKVTQSSRYLVKRTGEKVFLECVQDMDHENMFWYRQDPGLGLRLIYFSYDVKMKEKGDIPEGYSVSREKKERFSLILESASTNQTSMYLCASTLSGPQHFGDGTRLSIL.

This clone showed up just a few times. CDR3 sequence (DNA): TGTGCCAGCAGGATTGACAGCTTAGAAGCTTTCTTT. It translates to CASRIDSLEAFF. The rearrangement uses TRBV28 and TRBJ1-1, with D possibly being TRBD1 (5 bases). The germline V and J ends were trimmed by 6 bases and 8 bases, with 13 bases remaining between them. The germline CDR1 and CDR2 sequences are MDHEN and SYDVKM. The CDR3 totals 12 residues.

The CDR3 DNA is TGTGCCAGCAGCTTAGCTGTACGGGGAAGGGTTAACTATGGCTACACCTTC. Translating gives CASSLAVRGRVNYGYTF. The rearrangement uses TRBV7-9 and TRBJ1-2; D gene unclear. The CDR3 spans 17 residues. Between the trimmed V and J ends, which lost 0 bases and 1 base, there was a span of 15 bases. Germline values: CDR1 SEHNR, CDR2 FQNEAQ (reference sequence).